Listed below are T cell receptor beta chains from one sample, sequenced in a study of T cells in Graves' hyperthyroidism and ophthalmopathy. Each CDR3 protein is one row after TCRdb ran MiXCR on the multiplex PCR reads. The repertoire consists of more than 500,000 distinct CDR3 sequences, with roughly 15% occurring once and the leading ten covering 3.5% to 4.5%. The sequencing input was blood. These TCRs come from a woman in her 40s with Graves' ophthalmopathy. CDR3s include the opening cysteine and the closing phenylalanine or tryptophan. The order of the fields is V gene, J gene, clone size, D gene, CDR3 DNA, CDR3 protein. A D gene is named only where the DNA matches it firmly. Where a row states a size, it is once, few, many or the class of an expanded clone; other rows omit it.

>TRBV29-1|TRBJ2-7|many|NA
TGCAGCGCCTATACGGGAGCCTACGAGCAGTACTTC
CSAYTGAYEQYF
>TRBV27|TRBJ2-2|many|NA
TGTGCCAGCAGTTTTCGCCGCACCGGGGAGCTGTTTTTT
CASSFRRTGELFF
>TRBV20-1|TRBJ2-5|many|TRBD2
TGCAGTGCCAGAGGACTAGCGGGGAGTGAGACCCAGTACTTC
CSARGLAGSETQYF
>TRBV4-2|TRBJ2-7|NA|TRBD2
TGTGCCAGCAGCCAAGTCGCTAGCGGGAGGGCCAACGAGCAGTACTTC
CASSQVASGRANEQYF
>TRBV28|TRBJ1-5|many|NA
TGTGCCAGCAGTCCCGTCGGGCCCCAGCATTTT
CASSPVGPQHF
>TRBV13|TRBJ1-3|many|NA
TGTGCCAGCAGCTTCCTGAGACCCTCTTCTGGAAACACCATATATTTT
CASSFLRPSSGNTIYF
>TRBV5-1|TRBJ2-7|few|TRBD2
TGCGCCAGCAGGCGGACTAGCGGAACGCCTGGCTCCTACGAGCAGTACTTC
CASRRTSGTPGSYEQYF
>TRBV11-2|TRBJ2-3|few|TRBD2
TGTGCCAGCACCCCTTTGACTAGCGGGATTGGCACAGATACGCAGTATTTT
CASTPLTSGIGTDTQYF
>TRBV7-8|TRBJ2-5|many|NA
TGTGCCAGCAGCTATCGGGGGAGCGGGGAGACCCAGTACTTC
CASSYRGSGETQYF
>TRBV28|TRBJ2-7|many|TRBD1
TGTGCCAGCAGTTCCCCGGACAGGGTGATACGGGAGCAGTACTTC
CASSSPDRVIREQYF
>TRBV29-1|TRBJ2-2|many|NA
TGCAGCACCCCCGGCCCCACGAACACCCGGGAGCTGTTTTTT
CSTPGPTNTRELFF
>TRBV18|TRBJ2-5|few|NA
TGTGCCAGCTCACAGACCCTAGGGGATAGGGAGACCCAGTACTTC
CASSQTLGDRETQYF
>TRBV27|TRBJ2-7|NA|NA
TGTGCCAGCAGTTTCGCCGGGCAGGCTCCCGAGCAGTACTTC
CASSFAGQAPEQYF
>TRBV10-3|TRBJ1-1|NA|NA
TGTGCCATCAGTGAGAGGAGACAGCCTGGGACTGAAGCTTTCTTT
CAISERRQPGTEAFF
>TRBV6-5|TRBJ2-7|many|NA
TGTGCCAGCAGTTATGCGGGACCGAGCGTTTACGAGCAGTACTTC
CASSYAGPSVYEQYF
>TRBV28|TRBJ2-5|few|TRBD1
TGTGCCAGCAGTTTTACAGGGGGAAGTGAGACCCAGTACTTC
CASSFTGGSETQYF
>TRBV19|TRBJ1-5|many|NA
TGTGCCAGTAGTAACAAGAGGCAGCCCCAGCATTTT
CASSNKRQPQHF
>TRBV6-5|TRBJ1-2|many|TRBD1
TGTGCCAGCAGTTACGGGACAGGGATCAATGGCTACACCTTC
CASSYGTGINGYTF
>TRBV6-5|TRBJ2-5|many|TRBD1
TGTGCCAGCAGTTACTCGACAGGGGGTTACCAAGAGACCCAGTACTTC
CASSYSTGGYQETQYF
>TRBV20-1|TRBJ2-7|many|NA
TGCAGTGCTAAGATAGGGCGGGACTACGAGCAGTACTTC
CSAKIGRDYEQYF
>TRBV12-3/TRBV12-4|TRBJ1-3|many|TRBD1
TGTGCCAGCAGTCCAGGGGACAGGGCTGACACCATATATTTT
CASSPGDRADTIYF
>TRBV18|TRBJ2-7|NA|NA
TGTGCCAGCTCACCTGCGAACGAGCAGTACTTC
CASSPANEQYF
>TRBV6-1|TRBJ2-5|NA|TRBD1
TGTGCCAGCAGTCCTCCTCAGGGGGCTCGGGAGACCCAGTACTTC
CASSPPQGARETQYF
>TRBV24-1|TRBJ2-7|many|TRBD1
TGTGCCACCAGTGATCCAGGGACAGACTACGAGCAGTACTTC
CATSDPGTDYEQYF
>TRBV6-5|TRBJ1-6|many|NA
TGTGCCAGCAGTTACTCGTTCCCCGGGGGGAGTAATTCACCCCTCCACTTT
CASSYSFPGGSNSPLHF
>TRBV29-1|TRBJ1-2|many|NA
TGCAGCGTCCTGGGGGGGACGGTTGGTGGCTACACCTTC
CSVLGGTVGGYTF
>TRBV18|TRBJ1-1|few|NA
TGTGCCAGCTCACCAGAAGGGCGACGGGAAGCTTTCTTT
CASSPEGRREAFF